Included here is one T cell receptor (beta chain) sequence, with context. This record belongs to a study of blood T cell repertoires in COVID-19. Study details: The study drew acute and convalescent COVID-19 samples from the United States, Italy and Spain. PBMCs, B-cell-depleted T cells, or T cells were the source of the cDNA or gDNA that made up the material.

Original handling: For nucleated cells, counts were estimated from reference gene primer amplification. Here immunoSEQ multiplex PCR was the method, and the copy in TCRdb shows in-frame clones only, minus some. V and J calls and clone size are as listed in that table; D and trimming were resolved from the DNA. The sample has under 300,000 clones, about 82% seen once. This clonotype was sampled from an elderly man with acute or convalescent COVID-19. Sequenced input: peripheral blood.

The CDR3 DNA is TGTGCCACCAGCATGGAGGGGCAGCCGAACACTGAAGCTTTCTTT. This codes for CATSMEGQPNTEAFF. V is TRBV15 and J is TRBJ1-1, with a possible D match to TRBD1 (5 bases). The CDR3 spans 15 residues. CDR1 and CDR2 from the germline V gene are LNHNV and YYDKDF (reference sequence). V dropped 4 bases and J dropped 1 base, with 13 bases sitting between them.